The 8 T cell receptor beta chains below come from one sample, sequenced in a study of T cell clonotyping in hematopoietic cell transplantation. Time point: recipient sample about 28 days before transplant, after cytoreduction. Sequenced by immunoSEQ multiplex PCR; TCRdb stores in-frame clones only, minus some. Here the sample spans roughly 50,000 clones, around 86% being singletons. Sequencing used peripheral blood mononuclear cells, obtained before stem cell transplant. These receptors originate from a man in his sixties with biphenotypic leukemia. Some clones in this sample may be carry-over from other donors' samples.

The chain is built from TRBV5-1 and TRBJ2-7; 10 bases are a match to TRBD1. CDR1 and CDR2 (germline): SGHRS, YFSETQ. The ends lost 0 bases at V and 4 bases at J; junction bases unmatched: 7. The CDR3 covers 16 residues. The CDR3 spells CASSLDRGQGRYEQYF. For the CDR3, the DNA is TGCGCCAGCAGCTTGGACCGGGGACAGGGGAGATACGAGCAGTACTTC.

CDR3 sequence (DNA): TGTGCCAGCTCACAAGAATCCCCTAGGACAGCCCAAGGGCAGTACTTC. Translating it yields CASSQESPRTAQGQYF. This chain joins TRBV18 and TRBJ2-7; tentatively, D is TRBD1 (6 bases). The CDR3 loop spans 16 amino acids. V lost 4 bases, J lost 9 bases, and 25 bases lay in between. The germline V gene has CDR1 KGHSH and CDR2 LQKENI.

The chain carries TRBV27 and TRBJ2-5, with D perhaps matching TRBD1 (6 bases). V lost 3 bases and J lost 6, with 17 bases in between. The CDR3 totals 15 residues. Germline CDR1 is MNHEY and CDR2 is SMNVEV (reference sequence). Here the CDR3 reads CASSFYGQSTKTQYF. The CDR3 DNA is TGTGCCAGCAGTTTTTATGGACAGTCGACTAAGACCCAGTACTTC.

The CDR3 DNA sequence: TGTGCCAGCAGCTTAGTTGACGCGACAGGAGCCACTGAAGCTTTCTTT. Its translation: CASSLVDATGATEAFF. The chain uses TRBV7-6 and TRBJ1-1, with D tentatively TRBD1 (6 bases). CDR1 and CDR2 (germline): SGHVS, FNYEAQ. CDR3 length: 16 amino acids. V was clipped by 1 base and J by 4 bases, with 16 bases between them.

This clone has just one count. The chain recombines TRBV4-1 with TRBJ1-3; the D gene is possibly TRBD1 (5 bases). V was clipped by 4 bases and J by 0 bases, with 13 bases between them. The germline V gene encodes CDR1 MGHRA and CDR2 YSYEKL. The CDR3 has 16 amino acids. CDR3 in amino acids: CASSPSTETSGNTIYF. As DNA, the CDR3 is TGCGCCAGCAGCCCCTCGACAGAAACCTCTGGAAACACCATATATTTT.

The rearrangement links TRBV29-1 to TRBJ1-1; D uncertain. This CDR3 spans 11 amino acids. The V end lost 7 bases, the J end lost 7 bases, and 13 bases lay between the germline ends. Germline V gene data show CDR1 as SQVTM and CDR2 as ANQGSEA. The chain's CDR3 is CSGSPGLEAFF. CDR3 nucleotide sequence: TGCAGCGGATCCCCCGGCCTTGAAGCTTTCTTT.

The rearrangement joins TRBV5-6 to TRBJ2-4, with 12 bases identical to TRBD1. CDR3 length equals 17 residues. J gave up 6 bases and V 4 bases, and 11 bases lay outside the gene matches. Germline CDR1 and CDR2: SGHDT and YYEEEE. CDR3 in amino acids: CASSPGRDRGRGNIQYF. CDR3 in DNA: TGTGCCAGCAGCCCCGGCCGGGACAGGGGGCGGGGAAACATTCAGTACTTC. Full variable domain (missing parts from reference TRBV5-6 and TRBJ2-4): DAGVTQSPTHLIKTRGQQVTLRCSPKSGHDTVSWYQQALGQGPQFIFQYYEEEERQRGNFPDRFSGHQFPNYSSELNVNALLLGDSALYLCASSPGRDRGRGNIQYFGAGTRLSVL.

This clone was recorded only once. The chain recombines TRBV7-8 with TRBJ2-3; D is ambiguous. Trimming removed 2 bases at V and 2 bases at J, with 11 bases between. The CDR3 length is 15 residues. The germline gives CDR1 SGHVS, CDR2 FQNEAQ. CDR3: CASSLYHRFTDTQYF. The CDR3 DNA sequence: TGTGCCAGCAGCTTATACCATCGTTTCACAGATACGCAGTATTTT.